Here is one T cell receptor beta chain with its context. What it recognizes is unknown. The time point: longitudinal time-point 3. Unsorted libraries were derived from 2 million PBMCs stored at -80 C. From the 5' RACE reads, TCRdb called clonotypes with MiXCR, one entry per CDR3 protein. The sample records 93,000 or so distinct CDR3 sequences, 9.5% to 14% being singletons. The data derive from a study of neurological immune-mediated disorders. Overall study results and limits: In HTLV-1-associated myelopathy, TCR clonal expansion was greatest, and in multiple sclerosis it was least, below healthy controls.

This CDR3 is 15 amino acids long. From germline, CDR1 is DFQATT and CDR2 SNEGSKA (reference sequence). J lost 4 bases, V lost 1 base, and 8 bases had no gene match. The sequenced material came from PBMCs. The sequence was collected from a female donor with HTLV-1-associated myelopathy (HAM/TSP). This rearrangement joins TRBV20-1 to TRBJ2-5, with 8 bases identical to TRBD2. CDR3 sequence (DNA): TGCAGTGCTAGAGTCCCGGGGGGGCCGGGAGAGACCCAGTACTTC. Protein sequence: CSARVPGGPGETQYF.